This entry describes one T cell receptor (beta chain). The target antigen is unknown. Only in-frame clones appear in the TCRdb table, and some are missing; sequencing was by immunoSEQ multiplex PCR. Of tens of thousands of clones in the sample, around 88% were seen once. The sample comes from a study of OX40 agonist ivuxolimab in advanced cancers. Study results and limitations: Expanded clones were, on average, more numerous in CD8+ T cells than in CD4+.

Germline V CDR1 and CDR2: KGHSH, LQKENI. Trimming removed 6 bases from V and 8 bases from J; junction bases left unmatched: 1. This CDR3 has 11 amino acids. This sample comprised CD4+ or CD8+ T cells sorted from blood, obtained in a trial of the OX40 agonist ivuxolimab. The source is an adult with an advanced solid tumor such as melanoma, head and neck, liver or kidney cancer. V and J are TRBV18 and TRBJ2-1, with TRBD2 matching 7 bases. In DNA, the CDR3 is TGTGCCAGCTCTCGGGGGGATGAGCAGTTCTTC. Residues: CASSRGDEQFF.